The T cell receptor (beta chain) under discussion was sequenced for a study of blood T cell repertoires in COVID-19 (dated by TCRdb to the early 2020s). General notes on the study: Collaborator samples came from the United States, Italy and Spain and covered acute and convalescent phases of COVID-19. The prospective study material was composed of cDNA or gDNA derived from T cells, B-cell-depleted T cells, or PBMCs. Deeply sampled blood TCRbeta repertoires from subjects exposed to, actively infected with, or recovered from COVID-19 were included in the dataset. The repertoires were made available in a free public database intended to serve as a resource for research on the immune response to SARS-CoV-2. The samples were drawn from two sources: the first 160 participants of the ongoing ImmuneRACE study, and some 1,300 subjects contributed by 6 global collaborators. Nearly every sample came with metadata listing a de-identified subject ID, COVID-19 status, age in years and sex. Where available, HLA class I and class II types were taken from metadata supplied by the sample provider and were not determined by assay-based typing. What the work shows at the level of the full study, not this receptor alone: Clinical and demographic metadata were provided uncurated, with the amount varying by source and participant.

Turning to this clone: Its target antigen remains unknown. No qualities accompany the bases; no much larger clone lies one base away.

The collaborating institutions used their own protocols to collect whole blood in K2EDTA tubes. For TCRbeta analysis, collaborators shipped samples as frozen whole blood, isolated PBMCs, or DNA extracted from either of those sample types. CDR1 and CDR2, per the germline V gene (reference sequence), are SGHKS and YYEKEE. The CDR3 holds 15 amino acids from the cysteine to the phenylalanine. The entry retains the CDR3 DNA only, 45 bases that are in frame from base 1. V loses 0 bases, J loses 7 bases, and the germline ends lie 11 bases apart. TCRbeta CDR3 regions were amplified from genomic DNA by means of the immunoSEQ Assay, a bias-controlled multiplex PCR. In the authors' own workflow: The number of nucleated cells in each sample was estimated by amplification of reference gene primers within the assay. To quantify the absolute abundance of each unique TCRbeta CDR3 rearrangement, sequence reads were collapsed and filtered. Productive Simpson clonality was computed per sample as the square root of Simpson's diversity index over productive rearrangements. Sourced from immuneACCESS, this table was stored by TCRdb with only in-frame sequences that have V and J called. A share of the clones is absent; for the studies checked, an unresolved V gene accounts for under half, and the remainder has no known explanation. V and J calls and clone size follow that table, whereas D and trimming were derived from the DNA. The sample table shows some 140,000 clones, and 70% to 80% are seen once. Approximately 3.6% of the sample is taken by the ten largest.

The chain is encoded by TRBV5-5 joined to TRBJ1-6; 5 matching bases give a weak D call of TRBD1. This clonotype was sampled from a man aged 60 to 75 with acute or convalescent COVID-19. The sample consisted of peripheral blood. The DNA sequence is TGTGCCAGCAGCTTGGGCACCTCAGGGAATTCACCCCTCCACTTT. The encoded protein is CASSLGTSGNSPLHF.